This T cell receptor (beta chain) was profiled in a study of regulatory T cells in long-lasting Graves disease. Library construction for TCR beta used iRepertoire HTBI primers and Arm-PCR of CDR3 regions. TCRdb re-called the multiplex PCR reads with MiXCR, one entry per CDR3 protein. The sample gives 350,000 to 550,000 distinct CDR3 sequences, less than 15% of which show up once; around a sixth is in the top ten. Time point of the sample: newly diagnosed GD, antithyroid drugs for less than 3 months. The TCR library was made from RNA that had been extracted from PBMCs in TRIzol. This clonotype was recorded many times. Germline-derived CDR1 and CDR2 are LGHDT and YNNKEL (reference sequence). The CDR3 runs to 11 residues. V was clipped by 1 base and J by 6 bases, with 4 bases between them. These data were likewise used in another study, on T cells in Graves' hyperthyroidism and ophthalmopathy. That source notes: Those patients with uncontrolled infection, other autoimmune disease, pregnancy or lactation were excluded. Within blood appeared most thyroid clonotypes that had expanded above 0.001.

V and J are TRBV3-1 and TRBJ2-7; the D is unclear. The specimen was peripheral blood mononuclear cells (PBMCs), collected at new diagnosis, from a patient treated with antithyroid drugs. This TCR derives from a woman in her 50s with Graves disease. This CDR3 reads CASSQGPEQYF. The DNA of the CDR3 is TGTGCCAGCAGCCAAGGACCCGAGCAGTACTTC.